Listed below are T cell receptor beta chains from one sample, sequenced in a study of T-cell memory formation after mild COVID-19. Via MiXCR, TCRdb re-called the 5' RACE reads, giving one row per CDR3 protein. The sample shows over 300,000 distinct CDR3 sequences, under 25% of them seen only once. Sequenced input: PBMCs or a T cell subset sorted from them (not recorded which). The receptors were gathered from a man between 18 and 29 years old who had mild COVID-19 (a few samples of this study predate the infection). Cell type and time point are not known. Both conserved end residues are part of each CDR3. A D gene is named only where the DNA matches it firmly. Clone size is stated in some rows and not others, as once, few, many or a class when expanded.

j_call clone_size v_call d_call cdr3_nt cdr3_aa
TRBJ2-2 few TRBV4-3 - TGCGCCAGCAGCCGACTCCCTTCGAAACAGGGTCGGGGGGAGCTGTTTTTT CASSRLPSKQGRGELFF
TRBJ1-5 - TRBV19 - TGTGCCAGTAGTATAGGTTATAGCAATCAGCCCCAGCATTTT CASSIGYSNQPQHF
TRBJ1-6 few TRBV6-5 - TGTGCCAGCAGTCTGACCGCCGGGACACCTTCACCCCTCCACTTT CASSLTAGTPSPLHF
TRBJ2-3 - TRBV5-1 - TGCGCCACCACCCCTAGGGCCAAAAACACAGATACGCAGTATTTT CATTPRAKNTDTQYF
TRBJ1-5 few TRBV7-9 TRBD1 TGTGCCAGCAGCTACTACCACGTAAGGACAGGGGTAAATCAGCCCCAGCATTTT CASSYYHVRTGVNQPQHF
TRBJ2-1 - TRBV7-9 - TGTGCCAGCAGCTTCACGAATCCCAATGAGCAGTTCTTC CASSFTNPNEQFF
TRBJ1-2 few TRBV7-8 - TGTGCCAGCAGCACCCAAAGGGGTATCCGCTATGGCTACACCTTC CASSTQRGIRYGYTF
TRBJ2-1 - TRBV10-3 - TGTGCCATCAGTGATTCCGGGGCCCGGGAGGAGCAGTTCTTC CAISDSGAREEQFF
TRBJ1-1 - TRBV5-1 TRBD1 TGCGCCAGCAGGGACAGGGGATCCATGAACACTGAAGCTTTCTTT CASRDRGSMNTEAFF
TRBJ1-4 - TRBV5-1 - TGCGCCAGCGGGACGGGGAATGAAAAACTGTTTTTT CASGTGNEKLFF
TRBJ2-1 - TRBV27 - TGTGCCAGCAGTTTTTACCTGGGCCCCTACAATGAGCAGTTCTTC CASSFYLGPYNEQFF
TRBJ1-5 - TRBV20-1 - TGCAGTGCTAGAGTACAGGGTAACAATCAGCCCCAGCATTTT CSARVQGNNQPQHF
TRBJ1-6 - TRBV12-3/TRBV12-4 - TGTGCCAGCAGTCCCTCGTGGGACGGCGGGAATTCACCCCTCCACTTT CASSPSWDGGNSPLHF
TRBJ1-1 few TRBV7-3 - TGTGCCAGCAGTCCAACACAGGGAGGGACTGAAGCTTTCTTT CASSPTQGGTEAFF
TRBJ2-4 - TRBV7-7 TRBD1 TGTGACAGCATCACGGCGGACAGGGGTAAAAACATTCAGTACTTC CDSITADRGKNIQYF
TRBJ1-2 few TRBV7-9 TRBD1 TGTGCCAGCAGCTTAGCCGCAGGGGGACGCTATGGCTACACCTTC CASSLAAGGRYGYTF
TRBJ1-4 few TRBV5-1 - TGCGCCAGCGCCGCACGACAGACTAATGAAAAACTGTTTTTT CASAARQTNEKLFF
TRBJ1-3 few TRBV7-2 TRBD1 TGTGCCAGCAGCTTAAACAGGGGGCTTGGAAACACCATATATTTT CASSLNRGLGNTIYF
TRBJ2-3 - TRBV6-5 - TGTGCCAGCAGTCCCTTGGTTAGCACAGATACGCAGTATTTT CASSPLVSTDTQYF
TRBJ1-4 - TRBV20-1 TRBD1 TGCAGTGCATCTACAGGGGCAAATGAAAAACTGTTTTTT CSASTGANEKLFF
TRBJ2-3 - TRBV6-1 - TGTGCCAGCAGTGAAGCTAGTCCAGATACGCAGTATTTT CASSEASPDTQYF
TRBJ1-5 few TRBV29-1 - TGCAGCGTCCAAACAGGCATTAGCAATCAGCCCCAGCATTTT CSVQTGISNQPQHF
TRBJ1-6 few TRBV5-1 - TGCGCCAGCAGCTTGGCCGGAAATCAGGGTTCACCCCTCCACTTT CASSLAGNQGSPLHF
TRBJ2-1 few TRBV6-5 TRBD1 TGTGCCAGCAGGGGACAGGGTTTAGGCAATGAGCAGTTCTTC CASRGQGLGNEQFF
TRBJ1-1 - TRBV12-3/TRBV12-4 - TGTGCCACCGCTCTACAGGTGAACACTGAAGCTTTCTTT CATALQVNTEAFF
TRBJ2-5 many TRBV18 - TGTGCCAGCTCACCGGGAGGATTAGAGACCCAGTACTTC CASSPGGLETQYF
TRBJ1-4 - TRBV2 TRBD1 TGTGCCAGCAGTCGGACAGGAACAATTGAAAAACTGTTTTTT CASSRTGTIEKLFF
TRBJ1-3 - TRBV4-3 - TGCGCCAGCAGCCAAGAAAGCGGGGCCACCGATGGCGGAAACACCATATATTTT CASSQESGATDGGNTIYF
TRBJ1-3 - TRBV4-3 - TGCGCCAGCAGCCAAGAAGTGTCTAGAACTGGAAACACCATATATTTT CASSQEVSRTGNTIYF
TRBJ1-1 few TRBV29-1 - TGCAGCGTTGGTGGGGTACTGAACACTGAAGCTTTCTTT CSVGGVLNTEAFF
TRBJ2-2 few TRBV7-2 - TGTGCCAGCAGGATGAGGGGGTTCTCGAACACCGGGGAGCTGTTTTTT CASRMRGFSNTGELFF
TRBJ1-3 few TRBV5-5 - TGTGCCAGCAGCTTGGTTCCCAGTCCTGGAAACACCATATATTTT CASSLVPSPGNTIYF
TRBJ2-3 few TRBV7-2 TRBD2 TGTGCCAGCAGCTTAGCGGGACCGGGACTAGCGGGGGGGGAGTATTTT CASSLAGPGLAGGEYF
TRBJ1-1 few TRBV4-3 - TGCGCCAGCAGCCAAGATGGGGAAGGCACTGAAGCTTTCTTT CASSQDGEGTEAFF
TRBJ2-7 few TRBV5-5 - TGTGCCAGCAGCTTGGCTGGGGCCGACCCGGGCGAGCAGTACTTC CASSLAGADPGEQYF
TRBJ2-3 - TRBV7-3 - TGTGCCAGCAGCTCCCCTAGCGCAGAGGGGGCAGATACGCAGTATTTT CASSSPSAEGADTQYF
TRBJ1-1 - TRBV11-3 - TGTGCCAGCAGCTTTTCCGGGTCGGATGAAGCTTTCTTT CASSFSGSDEAFF
TRBJ1-6 few TRBV6-2/TRBV6-3 - TGTGCCAGCAGCGAACAGGGACGCTCCTATAATTCACCCCTCCACTTT CASSEQGRSYNSPLHF
TRBJ1-5 - TRBV21-1 - TGTGCCAGCAGCGAGAGATGGGGGAGCAATCAGCCCCAGCATTTT CASSERWGSNQPQHF
TRBJ1-2 few TRBV5-5 TRBD1 TGTGCCAGCAGCTTAGGGGGCACCGGCTACACCTTC CASSLGGTGYTF
TRBJ2-3 - TRBV6-1 TRBD2 TGTGCCAGCAGTCCCTTTAGCGGGGGGGTTCTCAAAGATACGCAGTATTTT CASSPFSGGVLKDTQYF
TRBJ2-4 - TRBV28 - TGTGCCAGCAGTTTAAGTACTGTGCTAGCCAAAAACATTCAGTACTTC CASSLSTVLAKNIQYF
TRBJ2-1 few TRBV28 - TGTGCCAGCGGCGTCAGTTACAATGAGCAGTTCTTC CASGVSYNEQFF
TRBJ2-3 - TRBV5-1 - TGCGCCAGCAGCTTGTGGGGGCTCGGGACCCCATCCTCCACAGATACGCAGTATTTT CASSLWGLGTPSSTDTQYF
TRBJ1-2 - TRBV5-1 TRBD1 TGCGCCAGCAGGAGGGACAGGGGCGCCAACTATGGCTACACCTTC CASRRDRGANYGYTF
TRBJ2-1 few TRBV5-1 TRBD1 TGCGCCAGCAGCTTGGGTCCAGGGGGTACGAATGAGCAGTTCTTC CASSLGPGGTNEQFF
TRBJ1-1 - TRBV2 - TGTGCCAGCGGATCCCAAGCGAACACTGAAGCTTTCTTT CASGSQANTEAFF
TRBJ1-1 - TRBV7-9 - TGTGCCAGCAGCCCGCGACAGGCTTTGAACACTGAAGCTTTCTTT CASSPRQALNTEAFF
TRBJ1-5 few TRBV7-6 - TGTGCCAGCAGCTTAAGGGCAGGGACCAATCAGCCCCAGCATTTT CASSLRAGTNQPQHF
TRBJ2-1 few TRBV7-9 - TGTGCCAGCAGCCCCCCGGGTGAGGTTCGGAATGAGCAGTTCTTC CASSPPGEVRNEQFF
TRBJ2-5 - TRBV29-1 - TGCAGCGTTGGGGGGACCGGCAGGCCTGAAGAGACCCAGTACTTC CSVGGTGRPEETQYF